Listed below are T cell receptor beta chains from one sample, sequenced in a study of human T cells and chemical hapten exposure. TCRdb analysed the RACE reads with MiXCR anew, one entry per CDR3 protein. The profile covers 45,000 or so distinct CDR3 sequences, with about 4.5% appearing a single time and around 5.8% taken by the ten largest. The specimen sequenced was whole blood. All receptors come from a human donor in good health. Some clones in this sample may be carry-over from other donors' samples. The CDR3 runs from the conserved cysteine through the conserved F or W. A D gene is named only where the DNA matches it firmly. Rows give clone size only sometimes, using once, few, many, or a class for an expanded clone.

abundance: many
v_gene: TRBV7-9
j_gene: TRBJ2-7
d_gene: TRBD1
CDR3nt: TGTGCCAGCAGCTCCCCGGGACAGAGCTACGAGCAGTACTTC
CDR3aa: CASSSPGQSYEQYF

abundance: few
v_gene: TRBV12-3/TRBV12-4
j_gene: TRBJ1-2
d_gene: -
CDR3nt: TGTGCCAGCAGTTTCCCTGGATATGGCTACACCTTC
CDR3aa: CASSFPGYGYTF

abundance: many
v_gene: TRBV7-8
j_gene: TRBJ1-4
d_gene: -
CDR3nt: TGTGCCAGCAGCCAACGGCAGGGGGAAAAACTGTTTTTT
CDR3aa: CASSQRQGEKLFF

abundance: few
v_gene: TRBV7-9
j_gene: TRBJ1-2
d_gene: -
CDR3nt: TGTGCCAGCAGCTTAGCTACAAGGGGGTTTGGCTATGGCTACACCTTC
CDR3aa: CASSLATRGFGYGYTF

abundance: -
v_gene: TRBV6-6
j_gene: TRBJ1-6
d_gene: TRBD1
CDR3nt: TGTGCCAGCAGTTACCGGACAGGGGATTCACCCCTCCACTTT
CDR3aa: CASSYRTGDSPLHF

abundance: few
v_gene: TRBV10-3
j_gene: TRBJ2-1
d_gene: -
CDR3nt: TGTGCCATCAGTGAGTCGCAGGGCAATGAGCAGTTCTTC
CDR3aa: CAISESQGNEQFF

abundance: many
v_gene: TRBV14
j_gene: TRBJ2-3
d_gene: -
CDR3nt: TGTGCCTCCGGGGCGTTGAGCACAGATACGCAGTATTTT
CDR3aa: CASGALSTDTQYF

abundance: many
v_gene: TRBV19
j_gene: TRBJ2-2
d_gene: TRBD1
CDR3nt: TGTGCCAGTACCTTCGCCGGGACAGGGAATCGGGAGCTGTTTTTT
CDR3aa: CASTFAGTGNRELFF

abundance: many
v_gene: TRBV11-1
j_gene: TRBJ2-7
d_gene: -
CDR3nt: TGTGCCAGCAGCCTAACGAGCAGCCTCTCCTACGAGCAGTACTTC
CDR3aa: CASSLTSSLSYEQYF

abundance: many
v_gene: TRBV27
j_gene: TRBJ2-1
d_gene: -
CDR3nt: TGTGCCAGCAGAGAATCAGGGGAGCAGTTCTTC
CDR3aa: CASRESGEQFF

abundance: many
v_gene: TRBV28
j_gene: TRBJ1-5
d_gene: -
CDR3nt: TGTGCCAGCAGTTTAGGGAGCCTCAATCAGCCCCAGCATTTT
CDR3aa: CASSLGSLNQPQHF

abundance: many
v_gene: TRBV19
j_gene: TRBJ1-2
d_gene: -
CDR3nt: TGTGCCAGTAGTCCTACAGGCCCCGGCTATGGCTACACCTTC
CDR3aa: CASSPTGPGYGYTF

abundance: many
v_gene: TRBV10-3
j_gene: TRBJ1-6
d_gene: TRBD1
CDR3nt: TGTGCCATCAGCGCCGGGACAGATAATTCACCCCTCCACTTT
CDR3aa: CAISAGTDNSPLHF

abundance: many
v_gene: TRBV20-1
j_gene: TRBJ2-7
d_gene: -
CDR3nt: TGCAGTGCTAGGTGGATTGAAAGCTCCTACGAGCAGTACTTC
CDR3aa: CSARWIESSYEQYF

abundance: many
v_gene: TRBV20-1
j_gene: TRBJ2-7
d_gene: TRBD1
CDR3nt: TGCAGTGCTCCCCGACAGGGAAGAGGAGACGAGCAGTACTTC
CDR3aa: CSAPRQGRGDEQYF

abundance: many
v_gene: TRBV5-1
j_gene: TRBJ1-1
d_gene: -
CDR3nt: TGCGCCAGCAGCACGCAGCACGGCAGGCTGAACACTGAAGCTTTCTTT
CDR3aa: CASSTQHGRLNTEAFF

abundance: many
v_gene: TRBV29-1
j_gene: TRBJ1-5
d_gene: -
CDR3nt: TGCAGCGTCGGACAGAGGGGCAATCAGCCCCAGCATTTT
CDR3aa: CSVGQRGNQPQHF

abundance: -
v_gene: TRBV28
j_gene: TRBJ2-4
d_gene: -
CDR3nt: TGTGCCAGCGGAGGCTCCAAAAACATTCAGTACTTC
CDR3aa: CASGGSKNIQYF

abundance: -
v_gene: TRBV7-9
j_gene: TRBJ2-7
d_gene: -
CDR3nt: TGTGCCAGCAGCTTAGCGCTCAGGGCCTACGAGCAGTACTTC
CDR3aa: CASSLALRAYEQYF

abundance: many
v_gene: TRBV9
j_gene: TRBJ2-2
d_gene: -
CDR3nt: TGTGCCAGCAGCTACCAAAGGGATTACACGAACACCGGGGAGCTGTTTTTT
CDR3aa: CASSYQRDYTNTGELFF

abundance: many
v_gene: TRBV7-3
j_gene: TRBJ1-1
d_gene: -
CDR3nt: TGTGCCAGCAGCTATGGGGCACGAGCGGCGAACACTGAAGCTTTCTTT
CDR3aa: CASSYGARAANTEAFF

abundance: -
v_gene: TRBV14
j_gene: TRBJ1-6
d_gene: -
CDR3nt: TGTGCCAGCAGCCAAGGTTCACCCCTCCACTTT
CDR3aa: CASSQGSPLHF

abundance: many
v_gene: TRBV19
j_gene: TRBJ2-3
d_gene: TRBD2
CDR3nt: TGTGCCAGTAGTTCCGAGGGACTAGCTGATACGCAGTATTTT
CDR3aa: CASSSEGLADTQYF

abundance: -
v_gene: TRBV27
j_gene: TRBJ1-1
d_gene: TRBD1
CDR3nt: TGTGCCAGCAGTTTATGGACAGGGAGTATCGCTGAAGCTTTCTTT
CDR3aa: CASSLWTGSIAEAFF

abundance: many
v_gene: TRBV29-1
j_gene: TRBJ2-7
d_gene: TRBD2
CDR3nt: TGCAGCGTAAGTAGCGGGATGGCCTACGAGCAGTACTTC
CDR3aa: CSVSSGMAYEQYF

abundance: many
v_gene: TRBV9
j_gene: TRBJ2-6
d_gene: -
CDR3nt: TGTGCCAGCAGCGCGGGGACATTCCTCTCTGGGGCCAACGTCCTGACTTTC
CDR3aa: CASSAGTFLSGANVLTF

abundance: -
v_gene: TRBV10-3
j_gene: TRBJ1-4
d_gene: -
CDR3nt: TGTGCCATCAAAACGAGGGAAAGGGCAGCCAGAAGTGAAAAACTGTTTTTT
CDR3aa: CAIKTRERAARSEKLFF

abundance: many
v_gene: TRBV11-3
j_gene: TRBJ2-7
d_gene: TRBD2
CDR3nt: TGTGCCAGCAGCAGCGGGGGATACGAGCAGTACTTC
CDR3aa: CASSSGGYEQYF

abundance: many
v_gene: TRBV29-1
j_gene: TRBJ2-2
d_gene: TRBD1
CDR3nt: TGCAGCGCGGGACAGGGGGAGAACACCGGGGAGCTGTTTTTT
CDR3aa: CSAGQGENTGELFF

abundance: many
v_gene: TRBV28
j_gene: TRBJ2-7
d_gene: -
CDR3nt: TGTGCCAGCAGGGGGGGACGTATAAAGCAGTACTTC
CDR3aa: CASRGGRIKQYF

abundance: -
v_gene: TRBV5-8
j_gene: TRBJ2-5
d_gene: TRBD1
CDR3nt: TGTGCCAGCAGCAGAAGACAGGGTTTAGAGACCCAGTACTTC
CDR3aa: CASSRRQGLETQYF

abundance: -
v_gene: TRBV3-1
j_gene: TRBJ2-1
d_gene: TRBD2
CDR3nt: TGTGCCAGCAGCCAAGGGGGACTAGCGGGAGTCAATGAGCAGTTCTTC
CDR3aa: CASSQGGLAGVNEQFF

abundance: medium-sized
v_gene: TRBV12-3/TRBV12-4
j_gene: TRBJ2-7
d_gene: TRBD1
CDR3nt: TGTGCCAGCAGGATGGACAGGAACTACGAGCAGTACTTC
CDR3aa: CASRMDRNYEQYF

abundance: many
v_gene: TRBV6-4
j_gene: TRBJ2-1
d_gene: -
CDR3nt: TGTGCCAGCAGTGACAGGGAATACAATGAGCAGTTCTTC
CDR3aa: CASSDREYNEQFF

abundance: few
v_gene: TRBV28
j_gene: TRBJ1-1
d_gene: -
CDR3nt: TGTGCCAGCAGTCCAAGCGGCGACACTCACTTGAACACTGAAGCTTTCTTT
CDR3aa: CASSPSGDTHLNTEAFF

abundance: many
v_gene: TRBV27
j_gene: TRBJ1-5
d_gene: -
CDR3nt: TGTGCCAGCAGTTTCGGGCCAAGGGATGGGGGCAATCAGCCCCAGCATTTT
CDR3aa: CASSFGPRDGGNQPQHF

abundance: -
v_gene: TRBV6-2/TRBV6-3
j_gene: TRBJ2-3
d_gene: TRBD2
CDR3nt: TGTGCCAGCAGCAAACGGACTAGCGGGCTAGATACGCAGTATTTT
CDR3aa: CASSKRTSGLDTQYF

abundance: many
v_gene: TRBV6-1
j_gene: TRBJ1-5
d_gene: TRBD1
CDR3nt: TGTGCCAGCAGTGTCGGCCAGGGGGCGAGCAATCAGCCCCAGCATTTT
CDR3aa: CASSVGQGASNQPQHF

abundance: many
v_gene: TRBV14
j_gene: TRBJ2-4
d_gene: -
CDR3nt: TGTGCCAGCAGCCAAGACGGGCGGGCCAAAAACATTCAGTACTTC
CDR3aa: CASSQDGRAKNIQYF

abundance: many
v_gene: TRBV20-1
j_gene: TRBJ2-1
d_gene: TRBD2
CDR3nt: TGCAGTGCAACTAGCGGGAGTTGGAATGAGCAGTTCTTC
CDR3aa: CSATSGSWNEQFF

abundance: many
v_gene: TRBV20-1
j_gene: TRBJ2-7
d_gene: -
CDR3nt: TGCAGTGCCGTCCCCCTTGCGTTTCTAGCCTACGAGCAGTACTTC
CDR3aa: CSAVPLAFLAYEQYF

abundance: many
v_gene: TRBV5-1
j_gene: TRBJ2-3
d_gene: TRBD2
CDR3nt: TGCGCCAGCAGCTCTAGCGGGTCTAGCACAGATACGCAGTATTTT
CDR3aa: CASSSSGSSTDTQYF

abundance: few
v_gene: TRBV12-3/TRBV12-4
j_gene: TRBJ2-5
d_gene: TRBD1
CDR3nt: TGTGCCAGCAGCACAGGGGGAGTAGAGACCCAGTACTTC
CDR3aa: CASSTGGVETQYF

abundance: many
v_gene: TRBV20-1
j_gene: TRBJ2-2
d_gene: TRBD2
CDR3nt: TGCGGGGTAGCGGGGAGCGGGGAGCTGTTTTTT
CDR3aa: CGVAGSGELFF

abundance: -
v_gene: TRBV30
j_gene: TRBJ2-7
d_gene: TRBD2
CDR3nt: TGTGCCTGGACCTTACCCCCGGGACTAGCGGGAGACGAGCAGTACTTC
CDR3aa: CAWTLPPGLAGDEQYF

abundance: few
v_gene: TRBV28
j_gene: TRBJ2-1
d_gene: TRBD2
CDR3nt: TGTGCCAGCAGTACTCGGACTAGCGGGAGGTTCAATGAGCAGTTCTTC
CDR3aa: CASSTRTSGRFNEQFF

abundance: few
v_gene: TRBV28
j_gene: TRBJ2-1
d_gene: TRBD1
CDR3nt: TGTGCCAGCAGTTTTTTCGGACAGGGAGGAATAAGCTCCTACAATGAGCAGTTCTTC
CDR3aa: CASSFFGQGGISSYNEQFF